The present entry profiles one T cell receptor beta chain with its context. The data are from a study of T cell changes during pregnancy in multiple sclerosis. Profiling relied on immunoSEQ multiplex PCR, and the TCRdb table lists in-frame clones only, not all of them. The sample includes tens of thousands of clones, more than 90% of them seen just once. Germline CDR1 and CDR2: ENHRY and SYGVKD. The CDR3 is 13 amino acids. Trimming took 0 bases from V and 10 from J; bases not matched to a gene: 2. This receptor was identified in a female donor in good health, enrolled as a control in a pregnancy study. The material was CD4+ T cells from peripheral blood mononuclear cells, obtained after pregnancy. The chain employs TRBV10-3 and TRBJ2-3, with 9 bases that match TRBD2. CDR3 region: CAISESREGSQYF. CDR3 nucleotides: TGTGCCATCAGTGAGTCGCGGGAGGGGTCGCAGTATTTT.